The 20 T cell receptor beta chains reported below all come from one sample, sequenced in a study of regulatory T cells in long-lasting Graves disease. The authors built TCR beta libraries using iRepertoire HTBI primers and Arm-PCR of CDR3 regions. Each CDR3 protein is one row after TCRdb ran MiXCR on the multiplex PCR reads. The sample yields around 460,000 distinct CDR3 sequences, about 20% seen once. The sample's time point: persistent/refractory GD, antithyroid drugs over 5 years with positive TRAb. Isolated PBMC RNA provided the starting material for the TCR library. The source was peripheral blood mononuclear cells (PBMCs), collected when the disease was refractory, from a patient treated with antithyroid drugs. These receptor sequences come from a female donor with Graves disease.

This clonotype was seen a few times. The rearrangement uses TRBV30 and TRBJ2-7; D may correspond to TRBD1 or TRBD2 (5 bases each). Germline CDR1 and CDR2: GTSNPN and SVGIG (reference sequence). The CDR3 has 13 amino acids. The V gene lost 3 bases and the J gene lost 6 bases, with 15 bases spanning the gap. DNA for the CDR3: TGTGCCTGGAGACGACGGGGCAGGGCCGAGCAGTACTTC. This sequence encodes CAWRRRGRAEQYF.

Many counts were recorded for this clonotype. CDR3 amino acids: CAWSVRGGGRTEAFF. Written as DNA, the CDR3 is TGTGCCTGGAGTGTGCGGGGAGGGGGGCGCACTGAAGCTTTCTTT. The chain couples TRBV30 to TRBJ1-1; tentatively, D is TRBD1 (6 bases). CDR3 length: 15 amino acids. Trimming shortened V by 0 bases and J by 4 bases, and 15 bases separated the two germline ends. Per the germline V gene, CDR1 is GTSNPN and CDR2 is SVGIG (reference sequence).

This clonotype came up many times. The CDR3 nucleotides read TGTGCCAGCAGTACATCCTGGGACCGGTGGCCCCAGCATTTT. Its protein product is CASSTSWDRWPQHF. V and J are TRBV6-1 and TRBJ1-5, with D maybe TRBD1 (5 bases). Looked up from germline, CDR1 is MNHNS and CDR2 is SASEGT. Trimming took 5 bases from V and 9 from J, leaving 17 bases between them. The CDR3 is 14 residues long.

The chain joins TRBV28 to TRBJ2-2; no clear D gene. V lost 6 bases to trimming and J lost 4 bases, with 15 bases between them. The CDR3 runs to 15 residues. The germline V gene has CDR1 MDHEN and CDR2 SYDVKM. The CDR3 loop is CASRSVGLSTGELFF. In nucleotides, the CDR3 is TGTGCCAGCAGGTCAGTGGGCCTGAGCACCGGGGAGCTGTTTTTT.

This rearrangement joins TRBV6-5 to TRBJ2-7; D perhaps matches TRBD2 (5 bases). V was clipped by 1 base and J by 2 bases, with 9 bases between them. Germline CDR1 and CDR2: MNHEY and SVGAGI. The CDR3 is 14 residues long. The CDR3 DNA follows: TGTGCCAGCAGTTACTATCCCGGGACCTACGAGCAGTACTTC. Translating it yields CASSYYPGTYEQYF.

This chain connects TRBV19 to TRBJ2-2; 7 bases line up with TRBD1. The trim removed 4 bases at V and 6 bases at J, leaving 2 bases unmatched. Germline V gene lookup returns CDR1 LNHDA and CDR2 SQIVND (reference sequence). The CDR3 has 13 residues. The CDR3 DNA follows: TGTGCCAGTAGTAAGACAGGGTCCGGGGAGCTGTTTTTT. Protein sequence: CASSKTGSGELFF.

As concerns this clonotype: A much larger clone differs from this one at a single base, so this may be a read error. This chain uses TRBV29-1 with TRBJ1-2; no reliable D call. Germline V gene lookup returns CDR1 SQVTM and CDR2 ANQGSEA. V lost 7 bases and J 9 bases, leaving 18 bases between the germline ends. This CDR3 is built from 12 residues. Here the CDR3 DNA reads TGCAGCGCAGAAGAGGGCGGGGATCGCTACACCTTC. Its protein product is CSAEEGGDRYTF.

This clonotype was detected ten times or more. The rearrangement uses TRBV6-2 or TRBV6-3 and TRBJ1-6; D gene uncertain. The CDR3 extends over 15 amino acids. Germline V CDR1 and CDR2: MNHEY, SVGEGT. The germline V and J ends were trimmed by 1 base and 10 bases, with 14 bases remaining between them. DNA of the CDR3: TGTGCCAGCAGTTACTTAGGGAGGGATCTCTCACCCCTCCACTTT. This encodes CASSYLGRDLSPLHF.

The chain links TRBV24-1 to TRBJ1-2, with TRBD1 as a possible D gene (6 bases). Germline CDR1 KGHDR, CDR2 SFDVKD. This CDR3 spans 14 amino acids. Trimming pared 3 bases from V and 5 bases from J, leaving 12 bases between. In nucleotides, the CDR3 is TGTGCCACCAGTGATAGCGCGGGGGCTTATGGCTACACCTTC. It codes for CATSDSAGAYGYTF.

The chain uses TRBV30 and TRBJ1-1; D may be TRBD1 (5 bases). The CDR3 loop spans 12 amino acids. The V gene's germline CDR1 is GTSNPN and CDR2 SVGIG (reference sequence). The ends were cut back, 5 bases at V and 1 base at J, with 8 bases in the middle. The CDR3 loop reads CAWVQGNTEAFF. CDR3 DNA: TGTGCCTGGGTTCAGGGGAACACTGAAGCTTTCTTT.

This clonotype was found many times. This chain uses TRBV11-1 with TRBJ2-7; D unclear. This CDR3 contains 12 residues. Per germline, CDR1 SGHAT and CDR2 FQDESV (reference sequence). V shed 2 bases and J shed 4 bases, with 6 bases lying between them. The chain's CDR3 is CASSLISYEQYF. The DNA for the CDR3 is TGTGCCAGCAGCTTAATATCATACGAGCAGTACTTC.

This clonotype was found many times. The chain links TRBV7-2 to TRBJ2-5; 9 bases are a match to TRBD1. Germline values: CDR1 SGHTA, CDR2 FQGNSA. J gave up 3 bases and V 5 bases, and 4 bases lay outside the gene matches. The CDR3 has 14 amino acids. The CDR3 protein is CASSQDRGEETQYF. CDR3 sequence (DNA): TGTGCCAGCAGCCAGGACAGGGGTGAAGAGACCCAGTACTTC.

This clonotype was observed once. The V call is TRBV28, the J call TRBJ2-3; 16 bases agree with TRBD2. The CDR3 is 18 amino acids. Germline V lookup: CDR1 MDHEN, CDR2 SYDVKM. Germline trimming cut 2 bases from V and 2 bases from J; bases unmatched to any gene: 4. CDR3 residues: CASSLGTSGGAFTDTQYF. DNA of the CDR3: TGTGCCAGCAGTTTAGGGACTAGCGGGGGGGCCTTCACAGATACGCAGTATTTT.

This clonotype was detected ten times or more. The CDR3 region is CASLHRTGAAPLHF. DNA of the CDR3: TGTGCCTCACTCCACAGGACAGGTGCGGCACCCCTCCACTTT. The chain links TRBV30 to TRBJ1-6; 7 bases agree with TRBD1. V trimming: 7 bases; J trimming: 11 bases; junction bases outside the gene matches: 14. Germline V gene sequence: CDR1 GTSNPN, CDR2 SVGIG (reference sequence). The CDR3 is 14 amino acids.

The chain carries TRBV7-9 and TRBJ1-2; D unresolved. The V end was cut by 0 bases, the J end by 8 bases, with 7 bases between. CDR3 size: 12 residues. Germline CDR1 reads SEHNR; CDR2 reads FQNEAQ (reference sequence). This chain's CDR3 is CASSLARNGYTF. The DNA for the CDR3 is TGTGCCAGCAGCTTAGCACGGAACGGCTACACCTTC.

In its sample, this clonotype was seen many times. The chain combines TRBV20-1 with TRBJ1-2; maybe TRBD1 (6 bases). The CDR3 covers 14 residues. V was pared by 7 bases and J by 2 bases, with 17 bases between. The V gene's germline CDR1 is DFQATT and CDR2 SNEGSKA (reference sequence). The CDR3, as DNA: TGCAGTGTCCGGGACACCAACTTAAACTATGGCTACACCTTC. Translation: CSVRDTNLNYGYTF.

In this sample, this clonotype turned up many times. The chain recombines TRBV3-1 with TRBJ1-2; 9 nucleotides align to TRBD1. V dropped 1 base and J dropped 8; count of bases not matched to a gene: 8. Germline assignment: CDR1 LGHDT and CDR2 YNNKEL (reference sequence). The CDR3 sequence is 15 residues long. The CDR3 sequence: CASSQAGQGVGGYTF. The CDR3 coding sequence is TGTGCCAGCAGCCAAGCGGGACAGGGAGTCGGAGGCTACACCTTC.

This chain links TRBV27 with TRBJ2-7, with 7 bases identical to TRBD2. Per the germline V gene, CDR1 is MNHEY and CDR2 is SMNVEV (reference sequence). The V segment lost 7 bases and the J segment 7 bases; nucleotides outside the gene matches: 13. This CDR3 contains 14 residues. DNA for the CDR3: TGTGCCAGCATCCTAGCGGACGGCCCAGGGGAGCAGTACTTC. This codes for CASILADGPGEQYF.

This clonotype was counted between two and nine times. V and J are TRBV12-3 or TRBV12-4 and TRBJ2-5; 14 bases match TRBD2. V lost 6 bases and J lost 5; bases outside the gene matches: 8. The CDR3 runs to 16 residues. CDR3 coding DNA: TGTGCCAGCAGGGGGGGACTAGCGGGGGTAGGTGAGACCCAGTACTTC. Translating gives CASRGGLAGVGETQYF.

This clonotype occurred many times. The chain links TRBV6-1 to TRBJ2-5; 10 bases line up with TRBD2. Germline CDR1 is MNHNS and CDR2 is SASEGT. The V and J ends lost 8 bases and 1 base, in that order; junction bases with no gene match: 1. This CDR3 spans 13 amino acids. CDR3 DNA sequence: TGTGCCAGCGAGCGGGAGGGCCAAGAGACCCAGTACTTC. It yields the protein CASEREGQETQYF.